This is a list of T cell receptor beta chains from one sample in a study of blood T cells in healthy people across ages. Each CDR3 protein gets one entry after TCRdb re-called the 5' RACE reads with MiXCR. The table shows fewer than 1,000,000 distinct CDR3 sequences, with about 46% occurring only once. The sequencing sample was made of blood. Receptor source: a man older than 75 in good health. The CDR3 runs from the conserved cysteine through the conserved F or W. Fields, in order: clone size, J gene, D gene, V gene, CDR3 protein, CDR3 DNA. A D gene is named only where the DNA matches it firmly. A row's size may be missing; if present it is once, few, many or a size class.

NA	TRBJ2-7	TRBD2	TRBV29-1	CSVLPRGSRNEQYF	TGCAGCGTCCTTCCTCGCGGGAGTAGAAATGAGCAGTACTTC
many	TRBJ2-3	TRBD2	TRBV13	CASSSPGLGLETQYF	TGTGCCAGCAGCTCCCCGGGACTAGGGTTGGAAACGCAGTATTTT
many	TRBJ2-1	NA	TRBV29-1	CSVDSGGGNEQFF	TGCAGCGTTGATAGCGGAGGGGGAAATGAGCAGTTCTTC
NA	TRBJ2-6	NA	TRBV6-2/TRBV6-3	CASSYGESGANVLTF	TGTGCCAGCAGTTACGGAGAATCCGGGGCCAACGTCCTGACTTTC
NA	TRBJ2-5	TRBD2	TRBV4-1	CASSQDPPVAGAVETQYF	TGCGCCAGCAGCCAAGATCCCCCCGTGGCGGGAGCAGTTGAGACCCAGTACTTC
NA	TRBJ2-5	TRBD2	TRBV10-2	CASRGASGETETQYF	TGCGCTAGCAGGGGGGCTAGCGGGGAGACAGAGACCCAGTACTTC
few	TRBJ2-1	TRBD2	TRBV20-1	CSASENLAGFYNEQFF	TGCAGTGCTAGCGAAAACCTAGCGGGATTTTACAATGAGCAGTTCTTC
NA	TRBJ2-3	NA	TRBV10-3	CAINAGWSDTQYF	TGTGCCATCAACGCGGGGTGGTCAGATACGCAGTATTTT
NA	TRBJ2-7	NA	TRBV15	CATSRDPGSVSEQYF	TGTGCCACCAGCAGAGATCCGGGGAGTGTGAGCGAGCAGTACTTC
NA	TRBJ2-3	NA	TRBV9	CASSSRTPALTDTQYF	TGTGCCAGCAGCTCCCGGACCCCGGCCCTCACAGATACGCAGTATTTT
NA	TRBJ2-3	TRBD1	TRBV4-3	CASSPQDRARDTQYF	TGCGCCAGCAGCCCACAAGACAGGGCCCGAGATACGCAGTATTTT
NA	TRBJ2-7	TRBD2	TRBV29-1	CSVADTKGLAGGKEQYF	TGCAGCGTCGCAGACACAAAGGGACTAGCGGGAGGGAAAGAGCAGTACTTC
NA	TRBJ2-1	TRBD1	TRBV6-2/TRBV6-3	CASKNPGGRNEQFF	TGTGCCAGCAAAAACCCAGGGGGCAGGAATGAGCAGTTCTTC
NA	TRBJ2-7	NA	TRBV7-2	CASSLAQYCEQYF	TGTGCCAGCAGCTTAGCACAGTACTGCGAGCAGTACTTC
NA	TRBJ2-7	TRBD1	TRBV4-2	CASSQGTGGQYEQYF	TGTGCCAGCAGCCAAGGGACAGGGGGACAGTACGAGCAGTACTTC
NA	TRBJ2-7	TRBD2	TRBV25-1	CASSELGGSLDEQYF	TGTGCCAGCAGTGAATTAGGCGGGAGCCTCGACGAGCAGTACTTC
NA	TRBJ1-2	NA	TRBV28	CASRFSGGGYTF	TGTGCCAGCAGGTTCTCGGGTGGTGGCTACACCTTC
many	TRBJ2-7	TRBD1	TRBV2	CASTPGTGAYEQYF	TGTGCCAGCACCCCGGGGACAGGGGCCTACGAGCAGTACTTC
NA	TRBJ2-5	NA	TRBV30	CAWSVGQETQYF	TGTGCCTGGAGTGTGGGCCAAGAGACCCAGTACTTC
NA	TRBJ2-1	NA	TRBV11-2	CASSRSVQETQFF	TGTGCCAGCAGCAGGAGCGTTCAAGAGACCCAGTTCTTC
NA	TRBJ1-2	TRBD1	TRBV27	CASRSGGQAYGYTF	TGTGCCAGCAGGTCAGGGGGGCAGGCCTATGGCTACACCTTC
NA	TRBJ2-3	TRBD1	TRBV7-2	CASSSETGVHTQYF	TGTGCCAGCAGCTCAGAGACAGGGGTACATACGCAGTATTTT
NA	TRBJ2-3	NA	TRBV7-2	CASSFRHSTDTQYF	TGTGCCAGCAGCTTCCGCCATAGCACAGATACGCAGTATTTT
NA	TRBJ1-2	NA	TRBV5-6	CASSLRRTYGYTF	TGTGCCAGCAGCTTGCGACGGACCTATGGCTACACCTTC
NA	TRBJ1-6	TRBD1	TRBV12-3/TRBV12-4	CASSRTGATYSSPLHF	TGTGCCAGCAGCCGGACAGGGGCGACCTATAGTTCACCCCTCCACTTT
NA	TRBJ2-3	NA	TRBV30	CAWSEGPDTQYF	TGTGCCTGGTCCGAGGGCCCCGATACGCAGTATTTT
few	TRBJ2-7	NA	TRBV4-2	CASSQAEDRGEQYF	TGTGCCAGCAGCCAGGCGGAGGATCGGGGCGAGCAGTACTTC
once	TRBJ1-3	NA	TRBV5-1	CASSLVWPNSGNTIYF	TGCGCCAGCAGCTTGGTCTGGCCGAACTCTGGAAACACCATATATTTT
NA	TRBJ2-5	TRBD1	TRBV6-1	CASSEGTGNGETQYF	TGTGCCAGCAGTGAAGGGACAGGGAATGGTGAGACCCAGTACTTC
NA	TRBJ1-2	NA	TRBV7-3	CASSLSGQKGGYTF	TGTGCCAGCAGCTTATCCGGACAGAAAGGAGGCTACACCTTC
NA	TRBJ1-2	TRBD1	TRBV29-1	CSVDRQGGDGYTF	TGCAGCGTTGATCGGCAGGGGGGCGATGGCTACACCTTC
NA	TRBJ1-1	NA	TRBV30	CAWVTTAFLEAFF	TGTGCCTGGGTTACGACCGCGTTTCTTGAAGCTTTCTTT
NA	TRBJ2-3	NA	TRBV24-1	CATSDGASKNTDTQYF	TGTGCCACCAGTGATGGGGCGTCCAAAAACACGGATACGCAGTATTTT
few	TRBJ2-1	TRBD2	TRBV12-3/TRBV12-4	CASSSGTSGSDEQFF	TGTGCCAGCAGTAGCGGGACTAGCGGGAGCGATGAGCAGTTCTTC
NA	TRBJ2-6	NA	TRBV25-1	CASREDGANVLTF	TGTGCCAGCAGGGAAGATGGGGCCAACGTCCTGACTTTC
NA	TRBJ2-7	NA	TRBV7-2	CASSGGRQFYEQYF	TGTGCCAGCAGCGGGGGACGGCAATTCTACGAGCAGTACTTC
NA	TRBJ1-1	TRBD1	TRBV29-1	CSVEMGQGNTEAFF	TGCAGCGTTGAGATGGGACAGGGGAACACTGAAGCTTTCTTT
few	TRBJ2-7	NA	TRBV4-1	CASSPQNPSYSYEQYF	TGCGCCAGCAGCCCCCAAAACCCGAGCTACTCCTACGAGCAGTACTTC
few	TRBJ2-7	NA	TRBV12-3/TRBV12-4	CASSLGDRLEQYF	TGTGCCAGCAGTTTGGGAGACCGTCTGGAGCAGTACTTC
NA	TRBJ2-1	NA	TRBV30	CAWSDDRNYNEQFF	TGTGCCTGGAGTGACGACAGGAACTACAATGAGCAGTTCTTC
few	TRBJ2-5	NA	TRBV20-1	CSARDGEAIETQYF	TGCAGTGCTAGAGATGGCGAGGCAATAGAGACCCAGTACTTC
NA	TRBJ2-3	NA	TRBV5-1	CASSSGQGGGDTQYF	TGCGCCAGCAGCTCCGGGCAGGGTGGTGGAGATACGCAGTATTTT
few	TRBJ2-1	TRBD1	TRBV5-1	CASRLGVGDRGYNEQFF	TGCGCCAGCAGACTGGGTGTGGGGGACAGGGGTTACAATGAGCAGTTCTTC
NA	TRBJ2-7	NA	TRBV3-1	CASSQPEGRGIYEQYF	TGTGCCAGCAGCCAACCTGAGGGACGAGGGATCTACGAGCAGTACTTC
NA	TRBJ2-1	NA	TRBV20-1	CSARGPYDNEQFF	TGCAGTGCTAGAGGACCCTATGACAATGAGCAGTTCTTC
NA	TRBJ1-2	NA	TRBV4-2	CASSQDGGEFGYTF	TGTGCCAGCAGCCAAGACGGTGGGGAGTTTGGCTACACCTTC
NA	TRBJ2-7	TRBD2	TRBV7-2	CASGLAGGHLGEQYF	TGTGCCAGCGGCCTGGCGGGGGGCCATTTAGGAGAGCAGTACTTC